The clone carrying this T cell receptor (beta chain) was seen only a few times. As yet, its antigen is unknown. CDR1 and CDR2 (germline): SEHNR, FQNEAQ (reference sequence). The CDR3 spans 13 residues. With V trimmed by 6 bases and J by 6 bases, 5 bases remained unmatched. This specimen belongs to a study of Ad26.COV2.S vaccination and SARS-CoV-2 variants. Overall study results and limits: Recipients given vaccine exceeded placebo recipients in spike-specific TCR breadth. Total T cell responses may have been underestimated by the TCR breadth and depth analyses.

The method was immunoSEQ multiplex PCR; TCRdb's version includes in-frame clones alone and lacks a portion of them. The table has fewer than 100,000 clones, approximately 82% seen once. This sequence was found in a human donor who had recovered from COVID-19. This sample comprised peripheral blood, obtained after recovery from COVID-19. This sequence joins TRBV7-9 and TRBJ2-7; TRBD2 matches at 10 bases. This chain's CDR3 is CASSPSGSAEQYF. In DNA, the CDR3 is TGTGCCAGCAGTCCTAGCGGGAGTGCCGAGCAGTACTTC.